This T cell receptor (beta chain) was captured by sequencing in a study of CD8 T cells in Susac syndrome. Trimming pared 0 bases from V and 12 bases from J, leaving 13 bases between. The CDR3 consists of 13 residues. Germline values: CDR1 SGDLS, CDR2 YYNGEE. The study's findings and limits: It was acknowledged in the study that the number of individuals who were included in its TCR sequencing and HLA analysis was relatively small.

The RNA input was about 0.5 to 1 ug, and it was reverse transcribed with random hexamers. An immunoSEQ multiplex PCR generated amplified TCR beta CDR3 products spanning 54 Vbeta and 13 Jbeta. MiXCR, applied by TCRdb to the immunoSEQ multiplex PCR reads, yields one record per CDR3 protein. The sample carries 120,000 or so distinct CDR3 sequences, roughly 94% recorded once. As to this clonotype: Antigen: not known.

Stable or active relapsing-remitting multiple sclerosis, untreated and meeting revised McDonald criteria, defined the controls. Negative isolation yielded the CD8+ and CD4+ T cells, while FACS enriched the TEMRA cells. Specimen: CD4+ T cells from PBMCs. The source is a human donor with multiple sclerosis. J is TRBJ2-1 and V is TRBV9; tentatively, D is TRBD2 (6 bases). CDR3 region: CASSVDIKEGQFF. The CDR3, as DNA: TGTGCCAGCAGCGTAGATATAAAGGAGGGGCAGTTCTTC.